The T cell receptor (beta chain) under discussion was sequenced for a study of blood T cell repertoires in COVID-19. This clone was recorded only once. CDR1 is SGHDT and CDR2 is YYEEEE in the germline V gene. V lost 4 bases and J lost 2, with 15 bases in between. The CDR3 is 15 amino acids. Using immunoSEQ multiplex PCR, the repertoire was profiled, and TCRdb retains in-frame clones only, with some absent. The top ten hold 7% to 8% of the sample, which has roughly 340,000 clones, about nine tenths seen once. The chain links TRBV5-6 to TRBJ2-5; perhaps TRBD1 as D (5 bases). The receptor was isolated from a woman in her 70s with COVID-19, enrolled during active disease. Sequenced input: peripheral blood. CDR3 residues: CASSPSPGSQETQYF. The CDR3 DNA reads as TGTGCCAGCAGCCCGAGTCCAGGGTCGCAAGAGACCCAGTACTTC.